Given below is one TCR beta chain in context. What it binds is not known. The read finishes 3 residues shy of the CDR3 end, and the germline J gene is used to complete it. These data belong to a study of T cells in women clearing cervical HPV infection. The wider study: Case blood drawn at lesion detection; control blood after infection cleared.

Germline CDR1 reads DFQATT; CDR2 reads SNEGSKA (reference sequence). This CDR3 has 15 residues. The trim removed 6 bases at V and 4 bases at J, leaving 12 bases unmatched. Study-level points and caveats: CIN3+ cases had significantly higher TCR richness than controls; evenness did not differ. It is unknown whether associations predate infection; no effector/memory or HPV-specific sorting.

Genomic DNA, averaging about 1,100 ng per sample, yielded TCR beta CDR3 via immunoSEQ. The table came from immunoSEQ multiplex PCR; TCRdb's copy has only in-frame clones and leaves some out. There are roughly 21,000 clones in the sample, with 5% to 6.5% held by the top ten. V is TRBV20-1 and J is TRBJ2-5; TRBD2 matches 9 bases. The receptor comes from a woman between 18 and 75 years old with a cervical HPV16 infection that either progressed to CIN3+ or cleared (not recorded which). What was sequenced was blood buffy coat. The CDR3 spells CSAINRGRVGETQYF. The CDR3 DNA, read in part, is TGCAGTGCCATCAATCGCGGGAGGGTCGGAGAGACC.